This T cell receptor beta chain was recorded in a study of OX40 agonist ivuxolimab in advanced cancers. Germline CDR1 SGHKS, CDR2 YYEKEE (reference sequence). V lost 1 base to trimming and J lost 3 bases, with 2 bases between them. The CDR3 sequence is 12 residues long. Using immunoSEQ multiplex PCR, the repertoire was profiled, and TCRdb retains in-frame clones only, with some absent. The data contain tens of thousands of clones, approximately 83% of them seen just once; the ten biggest clones take up about 4.8%. Notes on the study in general: The work left the antigen specificity of expanded peripheral T cells undetermined.

A remark on this clone: Its target is unknown.

The sequencing used CD4+ or CD8+ T cells sorted from blood, collected in a trial of the OX40 agonist ivuxolimab. The clonotype originates from an adult with an advanced solid tumor such as melanoma, head and neck, liver or kidney cancer. V is TRBV5-5 and J is TRBJ1-5; D gene unclear. The CDR3 coding sequence is TGTGCCAGCAGCTTGCCCAATCAGCCCCAGCATTTT. This encodes CASSLPNQPQHF.